Following are 4 T cell receptor beta chains from one sample sequenced in a study of cytomegalovirus exposure and HLA in healthy donors. Primers included in the PCR were 60 Vbeta and 13 Jbeta primers. Here immunoSEQ multiplex PCR was the method, and the copy in TCRdb shows in-frame clones only, minus some. Of about 210,000 clones detected, around 83% appear once; the ten largest clones hold roughly 0.24%. What was sequenced was PBMCs. The receptors come from a girl aged 2 to 10 in good health and CMV-seronegative.

This rearrangement joins TRBV29-1 to TRBJ2-5, with a tentative D call TRBD1 (6 bases). The end of the DNA is better explained by TRBJ2-7, so the J call may be wrong. Germline V gene data show CDR1 as SQVTM and CDR2 as ANQGSEA. The CDR3 runs 13 residues. The CDR3 region is CSVRRDTTYEQYF. For the CDR3, the DNA is TGCAGCGTCCGACGGGACACCACCTACGAGCAGTACTTC.

The chain links TRBV19 to TRBJ1-4; D call uncertain. In germline, CDR1 is LNHDA, CDR2 SQIVND (reference sequence). V lost 5 bases to trimming and J lost 5 bases, with 15 bases between them. The CDR3 covers 15 residues. The CDR3 is CASSFLPGSNEKLFF. CDR3 in DNA: TGTGCCAGTAGTTTTCTGCCGGGGTCGAATGAAAAACTGTTTTTT.

The chain links TRBV30 to TRBJ2-3; TRBD2 matches at 10 bases. The CDR3 is made up of 15 amino acids. Trimming took 2 bases from V and 0 from J; bases not matched to a gene: 2. Per germline, CDR1 GTSNPN and CDR2 SVGIG (reference sequence). CDR3 in amino acids: CAWSLTSGSTDTQYF. CDR3 DNA: TGTGCCTGGAGTTTGACTAGCGGGAGCACAGATACGCAGTATTTT.

The chain has TRBV6-6 and TRBJ2-7; 8 bases are a match to TRBD1. Germline V gives CDR1 MNHNY, CDR2 SVGAGI (reference sequence). Losses at the gene ends were 6 bases for V and 6 bases for J; bases not matched to a gene: 16. CDR3 length equals 16 residues. The CDR3 here is CASSSTQGGQVGEQYF. CDR3 coding DNA: TGTGCCAGCAGCTCAACGCAAGGGGGACAGGTCGGCGAGCAGTACTTC.